This entry lists 32 T cell receptor beta chains sequenced from one sample in a study of blood T cell repertoires in COVID-19. Using immunoSEQ multiplex PCR, the repertoire was profiled, and TCRdb retains in-frame clones only, with some absent. The profile shows more than 300,000 clones, about four fifths of them singletons. The sequenced material came from PBMCs or T cells enriched from blood (not recorded which). Source of these receptors: a woman aged 45-59 years who had recovered from COVID-19.

The rearrangement links TRBV7-6 to TRBJ1-1; D uncertain. Trimming removed 5 bases from V and 1 base from J, with 8 bases in between. The V gene's germline CDR1 is SGHVS and CDR2 FNYEAQ. The CDR3 covers 13 residues. For the CDR3, the DNA is TGTGCCAGCAGCCCCCCTACGAACACTGAAGCTTTCTTT. Amino acids: CASSPPTNTEAFF.

This sequence joins TRBV4-1 and TRBJ2-5, with no clear D. This CDR3 has 15 residues. Germline loops: CDR1 MGHRA, CDR2 YSYEKL. Trimming took 0 bases from V and 7 from J, leaving 15 bases between them. CDR3 protein: CASSQEVRPMATQYF. The CDR3, as DNA: TGCGCCAGCAGCCAAGAAGTCCGCCCGATGGCGACCCAGTACTTC.

J is TRBJ1-1 and V is TRBV7-2; 11 bases are shared with TRBD1. Germline trimming cut 3 bases from V and 1 base from J; bases unmatched to any gene: 4. This CDR3 has 16 residues. The germline V gene encodes CDR1 SGHTA and CDR2 FQGNSA. DNA of the CDR3: TGTGCCAGCAGCTTTGGGACAGGGGGAAGGAACACTGAAGCTTTCTTT. This encodes CASSFGTGGRNTEAFF.

The chain has TRBV7-9 and TRBJ2-7; 10 bases fit TRBD1. CDR1 is SEHNR, CDR2 FQNEAQ, per germline (reference sequence). The ends lost 4 bases at V and 6 bases at J; junction bases unmatched: 18. The CDR3 has 18 amino acids. In nucleotides, the CDR3 is TGTGCCAGCAGCTCTCCCGGGACAGGGGATTCAGGACAGGGCGAGCAGTACTTC. Protein sequence: CASSSPGTGDSGQGEQYF.

The chain uses TRBV5-1 and TRBJ1-2; no definite D call. Trimming stripped 2 bases from V and 4 bases from J, with 15 bases between. The CDR3 sequence is 15 residues long. Per germline, CDR1 SGHRS and CDR2 YFSETQ. Here the CDR3 DNA reads TGCGCCAGCAGCTTCCGCACAGAGAGTTTCTATGGCTACACCTTC. This sequence encodes CASSFRTESFYGYTF.

V and J are TRBV2 and TRBJ1-2, with a weak D call TRBD1 (5 bases). V was shortened by 6 bases and J by 6 bases, with 14 bases between the two germline ends. The CDR3 sequence is 13 residues long. Germline assignment: CDR1 SNHLY and CDR2 FYNNEI. CDR3: CASSRDSLNGYTF. The CDR3 region has the DNA TGTGCCAGCAGCAGGGATTCTCTCAATGGCTACACCTTC.

CDR3: CAVASGVGNQPQHF. The CDR3 bases are TGTGCTGTCGCTTCAGGGGTAGGCAATCAGCCCCAGCATTTT. The chain recombines TRBV10-3 with TRBJ1-5; the D gene is possibly TRBD1 (6 bases). CDR1 ENHRY and CDR2 SYGVKD come from the germline V gene. The CDR3 covers 14 residues.

The chain combines TRBV6-5 with TRBJ1-2; TRBD1 agrees at 7 bases. The CDR3 is made up of 12 amino acids. The germline CDR1 and CDR2 sequences are MNHEY and SVGAGI. With V trimmed by 10 bases and J by 4 bases, 6 bases remained unmatched. The CDR3 region has the DNA TGTGCCACCGCGACAGGGACCTATGGCTACACCTTC. It yields the protein CATATGTYGYTF.

This clone was found once. The chain uses TRBV5-1 and TRBJ2-6; 7 nucleotides agree with TRBD1. Trimming cost V 0 bases and J 0 bases; bases outside gene matches: 3. CDR1 is SGHRS and CDR2 is YFSETQ in the germline V gene. CDR3 length equals 17 residues. The CDR3 DNA reads TGCGCCAGCAGCTTGGGGGACAGAGTCTCTGGGGCCAACGTCCTGACTTTC. It yields the protein CASSLGDRVSGANVLTF.

This clone is a singleton in its sample. The V call is TRBV7-9, the J call TRBJ1-3; no reliable D call. This CDR3 spans 14 amino acids. Trimming left V 7 bases short and J 0 bases short, with 10 bases between. The germline V gene encodes CDR1 SEHNR and CDR2 FQNEAQ (reference sequence). The chain's CDR3 is CASTGGFSGNTIYF. As DNA, the CDR3 is TGTGCCAGCACAGGAGGATTCTCTGGAAACACCATATATTTT. Full variable domain (outside the CDR3, taken from reference TRBV7-9 and TRBJ1-3): DTGVSQNPRHKITKRGQNVTFRCDPISEHNRLYWYRQTLGQGPEFLTYFQNEAQLEKSRLLSDRFSAERPKGSFSTLEIQRTEQGDSAMYLCASTGGFSGNTIYFGEGSWLTVV.

This chain links TRBV7-9 with TRBJ1-2; D perhaps matches TRBD1 (5 bases). The CDR3 is 15 residues long. V shed 0 bases and J shed 8 bases, with 16 bases lying between them. Germline assignment: CDR1 SEHNR and CDR2 FQNEAQ (reference sequence). CDR3 DNA: TGTGCCAGCAGCTTAGCTAGGGGTGGGGTCCCCGGCTACACCTTC. Translating it yields CASSLARGGVPGYTF.

The V call is TRBV7-2, the J call TRBJ2-7; 7 nucleotides agree with TRBD2. The germline V gene encodes CDR1 SGHTA and CDR2 FQGNSA. The CDR3 has 16 amino acids. J was trimmed by 3 bases and V by 1 base; bases with no gene match: 9. The CDR3 DNA follows: TGTGCCAGCAGCTTAGGGGCTAGCGGAGTCCTCTACGAGCAGTACTTC. Protein product: CASSLGASGVLYEQYF.

The DNA of the CDR3 is TGTGCCAGCGAACTATACAATGAGCAGTTCTTC. This encodes CASELYNEQFF. The genes are TRBV6-5 and TRBJ2-1; D is unresolved. V was pared by 8 bases and J by 4 bases, with 6 bases between. Germline V gene lookup returns CDR1 MNHEY and CDR2 SVGAGI. This CDR3 comprises 11 residues.

V gene TRBV27 combines with J gene TRBJ2-5, with D possibly matching TRBD1 (6 bases). The V and J ends lost 6 bases and 4 bases respectively, with 21 bases between them. The CDR3 loop spans 16 amino acids. Germline V gives CDR1 MNHEY, CDR2 SMNVEV (reference sequence). The CDR3 coding sequence is TGTGCCAGCAGCCTCACCGGGACATCAGTAGGAGAGACCCAGTACTTC. Translation gives CASSLTGTSVGETQYF.

The chain employs TRBV7-2 and TRBJ2-3, with 14 bases aligning to TRBD2. V lost 4 bases to trimming and J lost 8 bases; unmatched junction nucleotides: 2. This CDR3 has 14 amino acids. Germline V CDR1 and CDR2: SGHTA, FQGNSA. The CDR3 reads CASSSGLAGGTQYF. Written as DNA, the CDR3 is TGTGCCAGCAGCTCCGGACTAGCGGGAGGTACGCAGTATTTT.

The rearrangement uses TRBV29-1 and TRBJ2-1; TRBD2 agrees at 11 bases. This CDR3 has 14 residues. V was pared by 7 bases and J by 9 bases, with 11 bases of the junction left unmatched. Germline V gives CDR1 SQVTM, CDR2 ANQGSEA. The CDR3 nucleotides read TGCAGCGCCCGAGGGCTAGCGGGGGGTGGTGAGCAGTTCTTC. Translation gives CSARGLAGGGEQFF.

V and J are TRBV2 and TRBJ1-3; a weak D match, TRBD1 (6 bases). V lost 3 bases, J lost 1 base, and 10 bases lay in between. The germline V gene has CDR1 SNHLY and CDR2 FYNNEI. The CDR3 contains 15 residues. Here the CDR3 reads CASSDGGASGNTIYF. CDR3 sequence (DNA): TGTGCCAGCAGTGATGGGGGCGCGTCTGGAAACACCATATATTTT.

The rearrangement links TRBV5-1 to TRBJ1-3, with TRBD1 matching over 11 bases. V shed 0 bases, J shed 2 bases, and the junction held 1 base outside the gene matches. The germline CDR1 and CDR2 sequences are SGHRS and YFSETQ. The CDR3 covers 16 residues. This chain's CDR3 is CASSLVGQGAGNTIYF. In DNA, the CDR3 is TGCGCCAGCAGCTTGGTGGGACAGGGGGCTGGAAACACCATATATTTT. Based on the CDR3 plus reference TRBV5-1 and TRBJ1-3, the full variable domain is KAGVTQTPRYLIKTRGQQVTLSCSPISGHRSVSWYQQTPGQGLQFLFEYFSETQRNKGNFPGRFSGRQFSNSRSEMNVSTLELGDSALYLCASSLVGQGAGNTIYFGEGSWLTVV.

This clone has only a few counts. This chain uses TRBV5-1 with TRBJ1-1; 10 bases line up with TRBD1. The germline V gene has CDR1 SGHRS and CDR2 YFSETQ. The CDR3 loop spans 15 amino acids. The V and J ends lost 0 bases and 2 bases, in that order; junction bases with no gene match: 1. The CDR3 DNA follows: TGCGCCAGCAGCTTGGGGACAGGGGGTAACACTGAAGCTTTCTTT. It specifies CASSLGTGGNTEAFF.

The chain recombines TRBV4-2 with TRBJ1-5, with a possible D match to TRBD1 (6 bases). Between the trimmed V and J ends, which lost 0 bases and 5 bases, there was a span of 17 bases. This CDR3 contains 17 residues. Germline loops: CDR1 LGHNA, CDR2 YNFKEQ. The DNA for the CDR3 is TGTGCCAGCAGCCAAGATTTTTCAGGGGCCGCTTATCAGCCCCAGCATTTT. It yields the protein CASSQDFSGAAYQPQHF.

The rearrangement joins TRBV18 to TRBJ1-5; a weak D match, TRBD1 (5 bases). Germline V gene data show CDR1 as KGHSH and CDR2 as LQKENI. The CDR3 runs 15 residues. Deletions cut 6 bases from V and 4 bases from J, with 16 bases between. This CDR3 reads CASSPGGGVNQPQHF. The CDR3 DNA follows: TGTGCCAGCTCCCCCGGTGGAGGGGTAAATCAGCCCCAGCATTTT.

V gene TRBV7-2 combines with J gene TRBJ2-1; 9 bases are a match to TRBD2. Germline V gene sequence: CDR1 SGHTA, CDR2 FQGNSA. With V trimmed by 1 base and J by 4 bases, 2 bases remained unmatched. This CDR3 region has 15 residues. DNA for the CDR3: TGTGCCAGCAGCTTAGTAGCGGGAGAGTACAATGAGCAGTTCTTC. It encodes CASSLVAGEYNEQFF.

This chain joins TRBV27 and TRBJ1-4; D is perhaps TRBD1 (6 bases). The CDR3 sequence is 15 residues long. The germline gives CDR1 MNHEY, CDR2 SMNVEV (reference sequence). V lost 2 bases, J lost 3 bases, and 10 bases lay in between. CDR3 protein: CASSLGGASNEKLFF. The CDR3 DNA sequence: TGTGCCAGCAGTTTAGGGGGGGCGTCTAATGAAAAACTGTTTTTT.

The rearrangement uses TRBV12-3 or TRBV12-4 and TRBJ1-2; TRBD1 might be the D (6 bases). This CDR3 region has 12 residues. The V and J ends lost 4 bases and 6 bases respectively, with 9 bases between them. The CDR3 protein is CASSSQGNGYTF. CDR3 DNA sequence: TGTGCCAGCAGTTCACAGGGCAATGGCTACACCTTC.

This clone has a handful of counts. V is TRBV3-1 (or the pseudogene TRBV3-2) and J is TRBJ2-1; tentatively, D is TRBD2 (6 bases). The ends were cut back, 5 bases at V and 6 bases at J, with 14 bases in the middle. Germline values: CDR1 LGHDT, CDR2 YNNKEL (reference sequence). The CDR3 runs to 14 residues. The CDR3 here is CASSWGDFGNEQFF. The CDR3 nucleotides read TGTGCCAGCAGCTGGGGGGACTTCGGCAATGAGCAGTTCTTC.

At least ten counts were recorded for this clone. The rearrangement links TRBV7-9 to TRBJ2-2, with 8 bases matching TRBD1. The CDR3 runs 16 residues. V shed 5 bases and J 2 bases; nucleotides not matched to a gene: 7. Germline CDR1 and CDR2: SEHNR and FQNEAQ (reference sequence). CDR3 region: CASSTRTGLNTGELFF. For the CDR3, the DNA is TGTGCCAGCAGCACCAGGACAGGGTTAAACACCGGGGAGCTGTTTTTT.

This clone was detected only once. CDR3 residues: CASSQDPRQDRPTNTGELFF. CDR3 nucleotides: TGTGCCAGCAGCCAAGATCCCAGGCAGGACAGGCCGACGAACACCGGGGAGCTGTTTTTT. V and J are TRBV4-2 and TRBJ2-2; 7 positions match TRBD1. This CDR3 is built from 20 residues. V was clipped by 0 bases and J by 0 bases; unmatched bases: 13. Per germline, CDR1 LGHNA and CDR2 YNFKEQ.

J is TRBJ2-7 and V is TRBV6-5, with 10 bases aligning to TRBD1. This CDR3 contains 15 residues. V lost 6 bases to trimming and J lost 0 bases; unmatched junction nucleotides: 5. The germline V gene encodes CDR1 MNHEY and CDR2 SVGAGI. Written as DNA, the CDR3 is TGTGCCAGCAGAAGGGACAGGGGCGACTCCTACGAGCAGTACTTC. The encoded protein is CASRRDRGDSYEQYF.

The gene calls are TRBV12-3 or TRBV12-4 and TRBJ1-2; D unresolved. Trimming removed 6 bases at V and 8 bases at J, with 16 bases between. There are 13 residues in the CDR3. The CDR3 here is CASSRGSSRGYTF. The DNA of the CDR3 is TGTGCCAGCAGCAGAGGGTCCTCCCGGGGCTACACCTTC.

The V gene is TRBV30, the J gene TRBJ2-7; D is unclear. This CDR3 is 14 amino acids long. V dropped 3 bases and J dropped 0 bases, with 12 bases sitting between them. Germline assignment: CDR1 GTSNPN and CDR2 SVGIG (reference sequence). The CDR3 sequence: CAWSPLTRSYEQYF. DNA for the CDR3: TGTGCCTGGAGCCCACTCACCCGCTCCTACGAGCAGTACTTC. Based on the CDR3 plus reference TRBV30 and TRBJ2-7, the full variable domain is SQTIHQWPATLVQPVGSPLSLECTVEGTSNPNLYWYRQAAGRGLQLLFYSVGIGQISSEVPQNLSASRPQDRQFILSSKKLLLSDSGFYLCAWSPLTRSYEQYFGPGTRLTVT.

V usage is TRBV5-1 and J usage is TRBJ1-2; 7 bases are shared with TRBD1. The V gene end was trimmed by 2 bases and the J gene end by 0 bases; junction bases not matched to a gene: 7. Per germline, CDR1 SGHRS and CDR2 YFSETQ. The CDR3 spans 16 residues. The CDR3 loop is CASSLTTGKPNYGYTF. The CDR3 DNA follows: TGCGCCAGCAGCTTAACGACAGGGAAGCCTAACTATGGCTACACCTTC.

The V gene is TRBV7-9, the J gene TRBJ1-2; D gene ambiguous. Germline-derived CDR1 and CDR2 are SEHNR and FQNEAQ (reference sequence). Trimming cost V 7 bases and J 8 bases, with 17 bases left between them. The CDR3 spans 13 residues. CDR3 sequence: CASTTTSGLGYTF. The DNA for the CDR3 is TGTGCCAGCACCACGACATCGGGATTGGGCTACACCTTC.